This paragraph covers one TCR beta chain sequence. Its matching antigen is unknown. This record comes from a study of cytomegalovirus exposure and HLA in healthy donors. At the level of the study: Early on, a data release was issued that held approximately 92 million unique TCRs from HLA-typed donors. Points from the study as a whole: Owing to their indistinguishability, certain V segments, notably TRBV6-2 and TRBV6-3, were excluded.

Germline V gives CDR1 SGHNT, CDR2 YENEEA. This CDR3 is built from 12 residues. Trimming shortened V by 1 base and J by 8 bases, and 6 bases separated the two germline ends. Primers for the PCR totalled 60 Vbeta and 13 Jbeta. Profiled with immunoSEQ multiplex PCR; TCRdb holds only in-frame clones, not every one. The table lists some 95,000 clones, less than 70% of them singletons. This TCR was recovered from a female donor in good health and CMV-seronegative. The chain is built from TRBV11-3 and TRBJ2-1, with a tentative D call TRBD2 (5 bases). The sequencing sample was made of PBMCs. CDR3 residues: CASSLAGYEQFF. The CDR3 DNA reads as TGTGCCAGCAGCTTAGCGGGATATGAGCAGTTCTTC.